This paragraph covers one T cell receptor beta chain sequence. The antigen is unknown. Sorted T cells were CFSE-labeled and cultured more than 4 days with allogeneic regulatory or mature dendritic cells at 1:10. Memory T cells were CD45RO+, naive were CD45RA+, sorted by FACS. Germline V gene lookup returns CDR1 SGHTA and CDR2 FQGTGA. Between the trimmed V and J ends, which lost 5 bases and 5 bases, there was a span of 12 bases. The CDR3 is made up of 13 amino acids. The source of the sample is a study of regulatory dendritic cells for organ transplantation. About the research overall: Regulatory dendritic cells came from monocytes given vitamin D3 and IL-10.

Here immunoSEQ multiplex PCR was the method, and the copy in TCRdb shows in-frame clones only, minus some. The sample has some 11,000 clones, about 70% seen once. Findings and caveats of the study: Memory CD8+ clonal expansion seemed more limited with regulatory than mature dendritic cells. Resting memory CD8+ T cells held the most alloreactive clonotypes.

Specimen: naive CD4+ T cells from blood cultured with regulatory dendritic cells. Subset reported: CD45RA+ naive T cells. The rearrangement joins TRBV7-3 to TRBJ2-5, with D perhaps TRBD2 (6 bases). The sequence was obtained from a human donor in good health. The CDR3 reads CASSLGTYETQYF. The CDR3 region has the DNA TGTGCCAGCAGCCTCGGGACTTACGAGACCCAGTACTTC.